In its sample, the clone carrying this T cell receptor (beta chain) was seen many times. The antigen is unknown. The data belong to a study of CD8 T cells in ankylosing spondylitis. Notes on the study in general: Roughly eight highly homologous variants formed a TCR beta motif that appeared characteristic of ankylosing spondylitis blood. Certain motif variants had earlier been reported in reactive arthritis synovial fluid and blood.

Making use of molecular barcodes, quantitative 5'-RACE generated TCR beta libraries. TCRdb reanalysed the 5' RACE reads using MiXCR and keeps one entry per CDR3 protein. The sample records approximately 220,000 distinct CDR3 sequences, 20% to 30% being singletons. Sequenced input: blood, either unsorted or a sorted T cell fraction (not recorded which). The receptor's source is a male donor with ankylosing spondylitis or in good health (not recorded which).

The CDR3, as DNA: TGCGCCAGCAGCTTGCACATGTCTAGCGACGAGCAGTACTTC. Translation: CASSLHMSSDEQYF. V and J are TRBV5-1 and TRBJ2-7; perhaps TRBD2 as D (6 bases). V was cut by 1 base and J by 5 bases, with 13 bases left in between. Germline CDR1 reads SGHRS; CDR2 reads YFSETQ. This CDR3 has 14 residues.